What follows are 22 T cell receptor beta chains derived from one specimen sequenced in a study of blood T cells in healthy people across ages. Combining a sample-barcoded 5' primer with a J-beta primer mix, a second PCR ran for roughly 7 to 11 cycles. TCRdb re-called the 5' RACE reads through MiXCR, storing one row per CDR3 protein. The top ten hold nearly 20% of the sample, which has 650,000 to 800,000 distinct CDR3 sequences, around 45% seen once. Sample: blood. The receptors stem from a man between 60 and 70 years old in good health.

This clonotype was seen a few times. The rearrangement links TRBV3-1 to TRBJ2-7; D possibly matches TRBD1 or TRBD2 (5 bases each). V shed 3 bases and J shed 3 bases, with 12 bases lying between them. The CDR3 runs 14 residues. The germline V gene has CDR1 LGHDT and CDR2 YNNKEL (reference sequence). The CDR3 loop reads CASSQGEGIYEQYF. For the CDR3, the DNA is TGTGCCAGCAGCCAGGGAGAGGGGATCTACGAGCAGTACTTC.

There are a few counts of this clonotype. The J gene is TRBJ2-1, the V gene TRBV20-1; 9 nucleotides line up with TRBD2. J was trimmed by 4 bases and V by 6 bases; bases with no gene match: 13. Germline CDR1 and CDR2: DFQATT and SNEGSKA (reference sequence). The CDR3 sequence is 16 residues long. The CDR3 sequence: CSALRTSDFLYNEQFF. In DNA form, the CDR3 reads TGCAGTGCCCTGAGGACTAGCGATTTTCTTTACAATGAGCAGTTCTTC.

The gene calls are TRBV20-1 and TRBJ2-3; D perhaps matches TRBD1 (8 bases). The germline V gene has CDR1 DFQATT and CDR2 SNEGSKA (reference sequence). Trimming shortened V by 4 bases and J by 2 bases, and 19 bases separated the two germline ends. This CDR3 spans 16 amino acids. Written as DNA, the CDR3 is TGCAGTGCTAACGGGCTACAGGGGGGGTTCACAGATACGCAGTATTTT. Translation gives CSANGLQGGFTDTQYF.

This rearrangement joins TRBV7-9 to TRBJ2-4, with D maybe TRBD1 (6 bases). In germline, CDR1 is SEHNR, CDR2 FQNEAQ (reference sequence). This CDR3 contains 11 residues. V lost 6 bases to trimming and J lost 8 bases, with 8 bases between them. Here the CDR3 DNA reads TGTGCCAGCAGGGCAGGGGACATTCAGTACTTC. Translating gives CASRAGDIQYF.

The chain combines TRBV27 with TRBJ1-2, with D uncertain. Germline lookup yields CDR1 MNHEY and CDR2 SMNVEV (reference sequence). The CDR3 loop spans 18 amino acids. V was clipped by 7 bases and J by 4 bases, with 28 bases between them. The CDR3 bases are TGTGCCAGCACCGCCTCTGTAGCTGAATTCACAGATTTCTATGGCTACACCTTC. It specifies CASTASVAEFTDFYGYTF.

The chain couples TRBV7-2 to TRBJ2-7; D is unresolved. The J call is uncertain, as TRBJ2-5 better fits the DNA end. Germline CDR1 reads SGHTA; CDR2 reads FQGNSA. This CDR3 has 14 residues. The CDR3 sequence is CASSLAPGGETQYF. In DNA, the CDR3 is TGTGCCAGCAGCTTAGCACCCGGTGGGGAGACCCAGTACTTC.

This clonotype occurred many times. The chain employs TRBV7-2 and TRBJ1-4, with a tentative D call TRBD1 (5 bases). CDR1 and CDR2 (germline): SGHTA, FQGNSA. The V and J ends lost 4 bases and 9 bases respectively, with 21 bases between them. This CDR3 is built from 16 residues. CDR3 sequence (DNA): TGTGCCAGCAGCTCCTTTGTAGTGGGGGTACGGCAAAAACTGTTTTTT. Its protein is CASSSFVVGVRQKLFF.

V is TRBV5-6 and J is TRBJ2-4; 7 nucleotides agree with TRBD1. CDR1 and CDR2 from the germline V gene are SGHDT and YYEEEE. The CDR3 length is 14 residues. The V and J ends lost 6 bases and 2 bases, in that order; junction bases with no gene match: 5. The CDR3 reads CASKGARTKNIQYF. The DNA of the CDR3 is TGTGCCAGCAAGGGGGCACGAACCAAAAACATTCAGTACTTC. The full variable domain, in which reference TRBV5-6 and TRBJ2-4 provide the parts outside the CDR3, is DAGVTQSPTHLIKTRGQQVTLRCSPKSGHDTVSWYQQALGQGPQFIFQYYEEEERQRGNFPDRFSGHQFPNYSSELNVNALLLGDSALYLCASKGARTKNIQYFGAGTRLSVL.

CDR3 DNA sequence: TGCGCCAGCAGCCAAGATCTATCCAGGGCTCAGCCCCAGCATTTT. Translated, it gives CASSQDLSRAQPQHF. The rearrangement joins TRBV4-3 to TRBJ1-5; D might be TRBD1 (5 bases). Trimming left V 0 bases short and J 6 bases short, with 12 bases between. Germline loops: CDR1 LGHNA, CDR2 YSLEER. CDR3 length equals 15 residues.

The rearrangement joins TRBV7-9 to TRBJ2-7; D gene ambiguous. Germline V CDR1 and CDR2: SEHNR, FQNEAQ (reference sequence). V lost 5 bases and J 1 base, leaving 6 bases between the germline ends. CDR3 length: 12 residues. The CDR3 loop is CASSAISYEQYF. The CDR3 nucleotides are TGTGCCAGCAGCGCCATTTCCTACGAGCAGTACTTC.

The V call is TRBV20-1, the J call TRBJ2-1; 9 bases line up with TRBD1. The ends lost 3 bases at V and 0 bases at J; junction bases unmatched: 3. The CDR3 totals 15 residues. Germline CDR1 and CDR2: DFQATT and SNEGSKA (reference sequence). Written as DNA, the CDR3 is TGCAGTGCTAGGGGGACAGGGAGCTCCTACAATGAGCAGTTCTTC. It codes for CSARGTGSSYNEQFF.

In its sample, this clonotype was seen many times. The genes are TRBV20-1 and TRBJ2-3; D possibly matches TRBD1 or TRBD2 (5 bases each). The CDR3 runs to 18 residues. V was clipped by 6 bases and J by 3 bases, with 28 bases between them. Germline lookup yields CDR1 DFQATT and CDR2 SNEGSKA (reference sequence). As DNA, the CDR3 is TGCAGTGCCCGGGGACGGCTAACTCGACCCCCTAGTACAGATACGCAGTATTTT. Amino acid sequence: CSARGRLTRPPSTDTQYF.

The chain employs TRBV28 and TRBJ2-3; D is unclear. Germline values: CDR1 MDHEN, CDR2 SYDVKM. This CDR3 has 14 residues. Deletions cut 5 bases from V and 0 bases from J, with 9 bases between. CDR3 in amino acids: CASSLVPSTDTQYF. The CDR3 nucleotides are TGTGCCAGCAGTCTTGTACCTAGCACAGATACGCAGTATTTT.

Comment on this clonotype: A single base separates this from a much larger clone, so it may be a read error. The V gene is TRBV20-1, the J gene TRBJ2-1, with 11 bases aligning to TRBD2. Germline loops: CDR1 DFQATT, CDR2 SNEGSKA (reference sequence). V lost 1 base and J lost 4; bases outside the gene matches: 0. The CDR3 is made up of 14 amino acids. The CDR3 bases are TGCAGTGCTAGAGTAGCGGGGGGGTACAATGAGCAGTTCTTC. Protein product: CSARVAGGYNEQFF.

With respect to this clonotype: Relative to the germline gene, one junction end is altered; a read error may explain this. This rearrangement joins TRBV12-3 or TRBV12-4 to TRBJ2-7, with D perhaps TRBD2 (5 bases). The CDR3 is 14 amino acids. CDR3 protein: CASSFGGASSEQYF. The CDR3 nucleotides are TGTGCCAGCAGTTTTGGAGGAGCCTCCTCCGAGCAGTACTTC.

V and J are TRBV28 and TRBJ1-2; D gene uncertain. The CDR3 consists of 12 residues. Trimming shortened V by 7 bases and J by 4 bases, and 10 bases separated the two germline ends. Germline V CDR1 and CDR2: MDHEN, SYDVKM. Here the CDR3 reads CASMRYPYGYTF. The CDR3 region has the DNA TGTGCCAGCATGAGATATCCCTATGGCTACACCTTC.

This clonotype appeared a few times. V and J are TRBV9 and TRBJ2-1; 7 bases match TRBD2. Unmatched junction bases numbered 13, after V lost 4 bases and J lost 9 bases. CDR1 is SGDLS, CDR2 YYNGEE, per germline. This CDR3 region has 15 residues. In DNA form, the CDR3 reads TGTGCCAGCAGCTCTCGGCCAAGCGGGGACGGTGAGCAGTTCTTC. The encoded protein is CASSSRPSGDGEQFF.

V is TRBV20-1 and J is TRBJ1-1, with a tentative D call TRBD1 (6 bases). Trimming left V 2 bases short and J 0 bases short, with 16 bases between. The CDR3 has 16 residues. Germline V lookup: CDR1 DFQATT, CDR2 SNEGSKA (reference sequence). The CDR3 is CSARSDEGGLNTEAFF. The CDR3 DNA follows: TGCAGTGCTAGATCAGATGAAGGGGGGTTGAACACTGAAGCTTTCTTT.

The rearrangement uses TRBV6-6 and TRBJ2-5, with D perhaps TRBD1 (6 bases). Trimming shortened V by 6 bases and J by 5 bases, and 25 bases separated the two germline ends. Germline-derived CDR1 and CDR2 are MNHNY and SVGAGI (reference sequence). This CDR3 comprises 17 residues. The DNA of the CDR3 is TGTGCCAGCAGATATACAGGGAAGGGGACCGCCTGGGAGACCCAGTACTTC. This encodes CASRYTGKGTAWETQYF.

To note about this clonotype: This sequence may be a read error, since a much larger clone differs from it by one base. J is TRBJ2-7 and V is TRBV29-1; TRBD2 might be the D (5 bases). The assigned J gene may be wrong: the sequence end matches TRBJ2-5 better. The CDR3 contains 12 residues. Germline-derived CDR1 and CDR2 are SQVTM and ANQGSEA. The CDR3 loop reads CSVLTGKGTQYF. CDR3 in DNA: TGCAGCGTTTTAACGGGGAAAGGGACCCAGTACTTC.

This clonotype came up a few times. V usage is TRBV12-3 or TRBV12-4 and J usage is TRBJ2-7; a weak D match, TRBD1 (6 bases). This CDR3 spans 14 amino acids. V shed 6 bases and J shed 6 bases, with 18 bases lying between them. CDR3 region: CASSPSTGLVEQYF. CDR3 sequence (DNA): TGTGCCAGCAGCCCCTCGACAGGTTTGGTCGAGCAGTACTTC.

The gene calls are TRBV4-1 and TRBJ2-7; D gene uncertain. The length of the CDR3 is 15 residues. Trimming took 0 bases from V and 0 from J, leaving 9 bases between them. CDR1 is MGHRA, CDR2 YSYEKL, per germline. The CDR3 protein is CASSQEGGTSYEQYF. As DNA, the CDR3 is TGCGCCAGCAGCCAAGAGGGTGGTACCTCCTACGAGCAGTACTTC.